This is a list of T cell receptor beta chains from one sample in a study of monozygotic twins with cystic fibrosis. Profiling relied on immunoSEQ multiplex PCR, and the TCRdb table lists in-frame clones only, not all of them. Of approximately 36,000 clones detected, 90% to 95% appear once; the ten largest clones hold roughly 0.2%. Sequenced: blood. The receptors originated from a boy aged 2 to 10 with cystic fibrosis. The CDR3 runs from the conserved cysteine through the conserved F or W. D genes are given only for firm matches. Not all rows give a size; the values are once, few, many and, for expanded clones, a class.

clone_size j_call v_call d_call cdr3_aa cdr3_nt
- TRBJ1-2 TRBV2 TRBD1 CASPKDREGYGYTF TGTGCCAGCCCAAAGGACAGGGAAGGATATGGCTACACCTTC
- TRBJ1-3 TRBV7-9 - CANDQGTGNTIYF TGTGCCAACGACCAGGGGACTGGAAACACCATATATTTT
once TRBJ1-2 TRBV9 - CASSVSRQGANYGYTF TGTGCCAGCAGCGTCTCTCGGCAGGGAGCTAACTATGGCTACACCTTC
- TRBJ1-1 TRBV5-4 - CASSLDTEAFF TGTGCCAGCAGCTTGGACACTGAAGCTTTCTTT
- TRBJ2-5 TRBV23-1 - CASSQGTQYF TGCGCCAGCAGTCAAGGGACCCAGTACTTC
- TRBJ1-1 TRBV9 - CASSGELDTEAFF TGTGCCAGCAGCGGAGAATTGGACACTGAAGCTTTCTTT
- TRBJ2-7 TRBV12-5 - CASGSPPATYEQYF TGTGCTAGTGGTTCCCCGCCGGCTACCTACGAGCAGTACTTC
- TRBJ2-7 TRBV5-1 - CASSSGRAYEQYF TGCGCCAGCAGCTCGGGACGAGCCTACGAGCAGTACTTC
- TRBJ1-1 TRBV6-1 - CASEGGTEAFF TGTGCCAGCGAGGGGGGCACTGAAGCTTTCTTT
- TRBJ1-2 TRBV10-2 - CASQTTRTDDQNYGYTF TGCGCCAGCCAGACCACCCGGACAGACGATCAAAACTATGGCTACACCTTC
- TRBJ2-5 TRBV7-9 - CASSLVIAPEGETQYF TGTGCCAGCAGCTTAGTCATAGCGCCCGAAGGGGAGACCCAGTACTTC
- TRBJ1-6 TRBV4-3 - CASSPSASSYNSPLHF TGCGCCAGCAGCCCCTCGGCGAGCTCCTATAATTCACCCCTCCACTTT
- TRBJ1-1 TRBV18 - CASSLWNTEAFF TGTGCCAGCTCATTGTGGAACACTGAAGCTTTCTTT
- TRBJ2-7 TRBV11-2 TRBD2 CASSLEGGGFKQAYEQYF TGTGCCAGCAGCTTAGAAGGCGGGGGGTTCAAGCAGGCTTACGAGCAGTACTTC
once TRBJ2-1 TRBV11-1 TRBD1 CASSLASGQGQNEQFF TGTGCCAGCAGCTTAGCTTCTGGACAGGGGCAGAATGAGCAGTTCTTC
- TRBJ1-4 TRBV6-1 - CASSDIRATNEKLFF TGTGCCAGCAGTGACATCAGGGCAACTAATGAAAAACTGTTTTTT
- TRBJ1-1 TRBV6-6 TRBD1 CASSPLSAGTGTEAFF TGTGCCAGCAGTCCCCTCTCCGCAGGGACAGGCACTGAAGCTTTCTTT
- TRBJ2-1 TRBV7-9 TRBD1 CASSTHRGRDSYNEQFF TGTGCCAGCAGCACCCACAGGGGTCGGGATTCCTACAATGAGCAGTTCTTC
- TRBJ2-7 TRBV27 - CASREWVGGSYEQYF TGTGCCAGCAGAGAATGGGTAGGAGGGTCCTACGAGCAGTACTTC
few TRBJ1-2 TRBV2 - CASSEGTVGGYTF TGTGCCAGCAGTGAAGGTACAGTGGGAGGCTACACCTTC
- TRBJ2-1 TRBV27 - CASSLISSDNEQFF TGTGCCAGCAGTTTAATTAGCTCAGACAATGAGCAGTTCTTC
once TRBJ2-7 TRBV2 TRBD2 CASSEPWTSGYEQYF TGTGCCAGCAGTGAACCGTGGACTAGCGGATACGAGCAGTACTTC
- TRBJ2-7 TRBV7-2 - CASSLGVSRSYEQYF TGTGCCAGCAGCTTAGGTGTTAGCCGGTCTTACGAGCAGTACTTC
- TRBJ1-1 TRBV19 - CAAQSGGNTEAFF TGTGCCGCCCAATCGGGCGGGAACACTGAAGCTTTCTTT
- TRBJ1-2 TRBV18 TRBD1 CASSPWDRANYGYTF TGTGCCAGCTCCCCTTGGGACAGGGCTAACTATGGCTACACCTTC
- TRBJ2-5 TRBV5-8 - CASSFRETWRETQYF TGTGCCAGCAGCTTCAGGGAAACCTGGCGAGAGACCCAGTACTTC
- TRBJ2-2 TRBV4-3 - CASSQDWAGVTGELFF TGCGCCAGCAGCCAAGATTGGGCAGGGGTAACCGGGGAGCTGTTTTTT
- TRBJ1-2 TRBV6-6 - CASRRDTAYGYTF TGTGCCAGCAGACGGGACACGGCCTATGGCTACACCTTC
- TRBJ2-4 TRBV5-6 TRBD1 CASSDRTGWPLAKNIQYF TGTGCCAGCAGCGATCGGACAGGATGGCCTCTAGCCAAAAACATTCAGTACTTC
- TRBJ2-6 TRBV6-5 - CASSRSSGANVLTF TGTGCCAGCAGTCGGAGCTCTGGGGCCAACGTCCTGACTTTC
- TRBJ1-5 TRBV2 - CASSLMGNQPQHF TGTGCCAGCAGTTTAATGGGCAATCAGCCCCAGCATTTT
- TRBJ2-3 TRBV5-1 TRBD1 CASSPTGQGTDTQYF TGCGCCAGCAGCCCCACGGGACAGGGCACAGATACGCAGTATTTT
- TRBJ1-5 TRBV27 - CASSPGYPDRNQPQHF TGTGCCAGCAGTCCTGGATACCCGGACCGCAATCAGCCCCAGCATTTT
- TRBJ1-1 TRBV4-3 - CASSQDPANSMNTEAFF TGCGCCAGCAGCCAAGACCCGGCAAATTCGATGAACACTGAAGCTTTCTTT
- TRBJ2-1 TRBV6-1 - CASSLSSPYNEQFF TGTGCCAGCAGCTTGTCAAGCCCCTACAATGAGCAGTTCTTC
- TRBJ2-7 TRBV7-6 - CASSSLGPGEQYF TGTGCCAGCAGCTCCTTGGGGCCGGGGGAGCAGTACTTC
- TRBJ1-5 TRBV6-5 - CAVTGWQHF TGTGCCGTCACCGGCTGGCAGCATTTT
- TRBJ1-2 TRBV7-9 - CASSLLSRGKNYGYTF TGTGCCAGCAGCTTACTGTCCCGGGGCAAGAACTATGGCTACACCTTC
- TRBJ2-3 TRBV15 - CATRGITSRTDTQYF TGTGCCACCAGGGGGATAACAAGCCGTACAGATACGCAGTATTTT
- TRBJ2-1 TRBV19 - CASTLGDSYNEQFF TGTGCCAGTACGCTGGGGGACTCCTACAATGAGCAGTTCTTC
- TRBJ2-2 TRBV9 - CASSVATVGGELFF TGTGCCAGCAGCGTAGCAACAGTCGGCGGGGAGCTGTTTTTT
- TRBJ2-7 TRBV6-1 - CASSEAGVSSYEQYF TGTGCCAGCAGTGAAGCGGGGGTCAGCTCCTACGAGCAGTACTTC